This T cell receptor beta chain was found in a study of T-cell memory formation after mild COVID-19. This clonotype appeared a few times. As yet, its antigen is unknown. Trimming took 3 bases from V and 0 from J; bases not matched to a gene: 3. The CDR3 consists of 15 residues. Germline CDR1 reads MRHNA; CDR2 reads SNTAGT. Findings of the study overall: Some SARS-CoV-2-responding clones were already detected in memory before infection. Second-wave clones reaching peak frequency on day 37 lacked confirmed SARS-CoV-2 specificity.

TCRdb called the 5' RACE reads again in MiXCR, with one record for every CDR3 protein. The sample includes about 470,000 distinct CDR3 sequences, about 23% seen only once; the top ten take about an eighth. The sample was PBMCs or a T cell subset sorted from them (not recorded which). The source of this sequence is an adult woman who had mild COVID-19 (a few samples of this study predate the infection). Cell type and time point are not known. The chain uses TRBV6-4 and TRBJ2-3, with 7 bases fitting TRBD2. The CDR3 protein is CASSEDSGSTDTQYF. The CDR3 DNA follows: TGTGCCAGCAGTGAGGATAGCGGGAGCACAGATACGCAGTATTTT.